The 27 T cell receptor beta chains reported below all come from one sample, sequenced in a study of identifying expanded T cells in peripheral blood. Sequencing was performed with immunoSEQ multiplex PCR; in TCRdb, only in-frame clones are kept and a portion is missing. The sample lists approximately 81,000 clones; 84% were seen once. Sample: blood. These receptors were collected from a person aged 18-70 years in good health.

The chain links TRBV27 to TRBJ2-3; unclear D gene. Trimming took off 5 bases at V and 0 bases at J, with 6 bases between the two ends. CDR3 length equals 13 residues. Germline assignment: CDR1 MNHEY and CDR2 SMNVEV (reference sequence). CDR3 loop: CASSGTSTDTQYF. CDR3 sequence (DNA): TGTGCCAGCAGTGGAACCAGCACAGATACGCAGTATTTT.

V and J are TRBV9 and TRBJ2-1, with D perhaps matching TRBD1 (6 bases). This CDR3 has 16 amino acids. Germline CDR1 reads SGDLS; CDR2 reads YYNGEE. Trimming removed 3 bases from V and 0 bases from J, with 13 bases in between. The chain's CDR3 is CASSGDPQGSYNEQFF. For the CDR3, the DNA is TGTGCCAGCAGCGGAGACCCACAGGGCTCCTACAATGAGCAGTTCTTC.

CDR3 in amino acids: CASNGASGANVLTF. As DNA, the CDR3 is TGTGCCAGCAACGGAGCCTCTGGGGCCAACGTCCTGACTTTC. V usage is TRBV2 and J usage is TRBJ2-6, with unresolved D. This CDR3 has 14 amino acids. The germline CDR1 and CDR2 sequences are SNHLY and FYNNEI. V lost 7 bases, J lost 0 bases, and 7 bases lay in between.

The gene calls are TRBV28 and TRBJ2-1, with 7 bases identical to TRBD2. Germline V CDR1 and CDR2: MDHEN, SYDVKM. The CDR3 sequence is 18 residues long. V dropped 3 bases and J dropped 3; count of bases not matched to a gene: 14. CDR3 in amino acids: CASSLWIVGREFYNEQFF. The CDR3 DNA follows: TGTGCCAGCAGTTTGTGGATTGTCGGGCGGGAGTTCTACAATGAGCAGTTCTTC. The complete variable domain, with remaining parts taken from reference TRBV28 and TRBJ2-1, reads DVKVTQSSRYLVKRTGEKVFLECVQDMDHENMFWYRQDPGLGLRLIYFSYDVKMKEKGDIPEGYSVSREKKERFSLILESASTNQTSMYLCASSLWIVGREFYNEQFFGPGTRLTVL.

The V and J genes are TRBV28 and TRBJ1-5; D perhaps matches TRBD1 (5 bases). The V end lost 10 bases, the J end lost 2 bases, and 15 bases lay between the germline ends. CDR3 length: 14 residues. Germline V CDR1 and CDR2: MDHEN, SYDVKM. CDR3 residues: CAILGPGGNQPQHF. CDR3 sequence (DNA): TGTGCCATCCTGGGACCCGGGGGCAATCAGCCCCAGCATTTT.

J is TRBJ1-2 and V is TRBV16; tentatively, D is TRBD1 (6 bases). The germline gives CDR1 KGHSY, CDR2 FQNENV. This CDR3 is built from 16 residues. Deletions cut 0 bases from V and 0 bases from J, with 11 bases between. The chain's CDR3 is CASSQSGTRANYGYTF. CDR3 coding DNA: TGTGCCAGCAGCCAATCGGGGACAAGAGCTAACTATGGCTACACCTTC.

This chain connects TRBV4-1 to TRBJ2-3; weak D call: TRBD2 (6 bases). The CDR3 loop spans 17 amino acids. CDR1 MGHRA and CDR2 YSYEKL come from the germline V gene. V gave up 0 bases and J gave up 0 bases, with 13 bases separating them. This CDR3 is CASSQDYTGTSTDTQYF. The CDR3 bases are TGCGCCAGCAGCCAAGATTACACGGGGACTAGCACAGATACGCAGTATTTT.

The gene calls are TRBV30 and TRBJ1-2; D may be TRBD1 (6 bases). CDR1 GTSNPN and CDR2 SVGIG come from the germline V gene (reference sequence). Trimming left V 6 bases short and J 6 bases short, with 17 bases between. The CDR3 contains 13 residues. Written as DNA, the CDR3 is TGTGCCTGCACTAAAGGGACATATGATGGCTACACCTTC. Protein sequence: CACTKGTYDGYTF.

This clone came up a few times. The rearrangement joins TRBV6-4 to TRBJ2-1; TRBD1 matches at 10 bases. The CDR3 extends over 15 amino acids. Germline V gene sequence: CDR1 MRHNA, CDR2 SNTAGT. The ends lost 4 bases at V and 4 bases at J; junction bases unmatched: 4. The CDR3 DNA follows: TGTGCCAGCAGTGCGGGGACAGGGGATTACAATGAGCAGTTCTTC. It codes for CASSAGTGDYNEQFF.

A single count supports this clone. The CDR3 sequence is CATSRDPQTWGVAGELFF. The CDR3 DNA follows: TGTGCCACCAGCAGAGATCCCCAGACCTGGGGGGTGGCCGGGGAGCTGTTTTTT. The V call is TRBV15, the J call TRBJ2-2, with D maybe TRBD2 (6 bases). V dropped 0 bases and J dropped 6 bases, with 20 bases sitting between them. From germline, CDR1 is LNHNV and CDR2 YYDKDF (reference sequence). The CDR3 covers 18 residues.

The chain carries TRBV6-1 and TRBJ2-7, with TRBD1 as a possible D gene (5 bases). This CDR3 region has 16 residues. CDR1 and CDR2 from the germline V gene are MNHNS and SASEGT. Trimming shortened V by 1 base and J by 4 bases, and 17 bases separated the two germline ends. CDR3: CASSEESGFLVYEQYF. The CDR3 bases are TGTGCCAGCAGTGAAGAGTCAGGGTTCTTGGTGTACGAGCAGTACTTC.

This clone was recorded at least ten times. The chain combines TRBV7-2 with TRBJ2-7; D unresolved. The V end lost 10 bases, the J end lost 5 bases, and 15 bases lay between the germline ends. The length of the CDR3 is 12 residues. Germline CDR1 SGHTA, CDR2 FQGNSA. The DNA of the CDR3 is TGTGCCACCTCTCTCTATCTTAACGAGCAGTACTTC. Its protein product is CATSLYLNEQYF.

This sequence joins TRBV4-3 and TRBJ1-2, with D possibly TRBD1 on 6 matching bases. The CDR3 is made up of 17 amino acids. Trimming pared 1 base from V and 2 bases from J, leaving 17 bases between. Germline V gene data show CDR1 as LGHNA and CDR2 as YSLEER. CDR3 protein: CASSQVPTPTGNYGYTF. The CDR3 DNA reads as TGCGCCAGCAGCCAAGTCCCTACTCCGACAGGAAACTATGGCTACACCTTC.

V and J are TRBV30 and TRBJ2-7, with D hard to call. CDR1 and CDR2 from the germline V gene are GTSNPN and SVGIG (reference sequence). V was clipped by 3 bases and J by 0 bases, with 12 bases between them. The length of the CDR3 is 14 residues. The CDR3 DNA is TGTGCCTGGAGGATACAGCGAGGCTCCTACGAGCAGTACTTC. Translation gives CAWRIQRGSYEQYF.

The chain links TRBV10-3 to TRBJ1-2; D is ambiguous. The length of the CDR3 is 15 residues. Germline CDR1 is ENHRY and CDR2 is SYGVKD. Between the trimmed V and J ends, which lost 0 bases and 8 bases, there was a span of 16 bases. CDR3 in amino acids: CAISESYSEEGGYTF. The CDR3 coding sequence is TGTGCCATCAGTGAGTCGTATTCGGAGGAAGGCGGCTACACCTTC.

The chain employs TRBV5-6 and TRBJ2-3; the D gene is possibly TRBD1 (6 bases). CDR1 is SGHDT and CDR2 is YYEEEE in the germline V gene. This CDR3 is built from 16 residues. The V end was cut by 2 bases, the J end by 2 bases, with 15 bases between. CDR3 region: CASSLYRAPHTDTQYF. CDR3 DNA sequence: TGTGCCAGCAGCTTATACAGGGCACCCCACACAGATACGCAGTATTTT.

The CDR3 is CASSKDSTEAFF. Written as DNA, the CDR3 is TGTGCCAGCAGCAAGGACAGCACCGAAGCTTTCTTT. The genes are TRBV5-8 and TRBJ1-1; TRBD1 might be the D (6 bases). Deletions cut 4 bases from V and 8 bases from J, with 12 bases between. This CDR3 region has 12 residues. CDR1 is SGHTS, CDR2 YDEGEE, per germline.

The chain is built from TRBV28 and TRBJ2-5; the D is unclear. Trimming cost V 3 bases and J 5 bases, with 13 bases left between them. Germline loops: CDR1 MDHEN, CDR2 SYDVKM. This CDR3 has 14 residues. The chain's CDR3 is CASSFLNQGETQYF. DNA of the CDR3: TGTGCCAGCAGTTTCCTGAACCAAGGGGAGACCCAGTACTTC.

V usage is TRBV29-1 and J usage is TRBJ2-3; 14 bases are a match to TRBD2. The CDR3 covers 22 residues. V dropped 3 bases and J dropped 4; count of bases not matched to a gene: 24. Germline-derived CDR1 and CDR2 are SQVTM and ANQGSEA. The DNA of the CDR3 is TGCAGCGTTGACGGTAGTGGAGGGAGGGGAGAGGGACTAGCGGGAGCGTCAGATACGCAGTATTTT. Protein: CSVDGSGGRGEGLAGASDTQYF.

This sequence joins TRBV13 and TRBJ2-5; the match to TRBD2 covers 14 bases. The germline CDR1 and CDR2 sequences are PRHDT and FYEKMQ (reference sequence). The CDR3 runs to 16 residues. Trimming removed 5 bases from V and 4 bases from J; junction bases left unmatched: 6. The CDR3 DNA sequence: TGTGCCAGCAGCCCCCGACTAGCGGGAGGGGGAGAGACCCAGTACTTC. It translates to CASSPRLAGGGETQYF.

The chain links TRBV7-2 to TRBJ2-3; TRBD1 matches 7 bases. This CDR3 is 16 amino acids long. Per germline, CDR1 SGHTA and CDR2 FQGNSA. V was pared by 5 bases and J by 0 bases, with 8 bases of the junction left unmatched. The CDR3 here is CASSVAGTASTDTQYF. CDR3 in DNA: TGTGCCAGCAGCGTCGCCGGGACAGCAAGCACAGATACGCAGTATTTT.

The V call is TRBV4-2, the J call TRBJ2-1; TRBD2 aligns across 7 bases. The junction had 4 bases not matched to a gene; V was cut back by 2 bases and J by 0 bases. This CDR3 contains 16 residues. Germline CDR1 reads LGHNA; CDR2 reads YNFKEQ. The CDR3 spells CASSQMTSLSYNEQFF. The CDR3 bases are TGTGCCAGCAGCCAAATGACTAGCCTCTCCTACAATGAGCAGTTCTTC.

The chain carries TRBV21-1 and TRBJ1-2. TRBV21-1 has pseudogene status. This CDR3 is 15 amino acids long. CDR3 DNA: TGTGCCAGCAGCAAAGCCGCCCCCCGCGGGTATGGCTACACCTTC. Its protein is CASSKAAPRGYGYTF.

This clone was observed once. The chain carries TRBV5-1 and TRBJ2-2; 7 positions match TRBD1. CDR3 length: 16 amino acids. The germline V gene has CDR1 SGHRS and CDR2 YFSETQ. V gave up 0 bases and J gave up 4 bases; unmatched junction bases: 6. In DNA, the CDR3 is TGCGCCAGCAGCTTGGAAGGGGGCGAACTCACCGGGGAGCTGTTTTTT. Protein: CASSLEGGELTGELFF.

CDR3 residues: CASSFGRNQPQHF. CDR3 nucleotides: TGTGCCAGCAGTTTTGGCCGCAATCAGCCCCAGCATTTT. The chain links TRBV14 to TRBJ1-5; D is ambiguous. CDR1 is SGHDN, CDR2 FVKESK, per germline. Trimming stripped 6 bases from V and 2 bases from J, with 8 bases between. This CDR3 comprises 13 residues.

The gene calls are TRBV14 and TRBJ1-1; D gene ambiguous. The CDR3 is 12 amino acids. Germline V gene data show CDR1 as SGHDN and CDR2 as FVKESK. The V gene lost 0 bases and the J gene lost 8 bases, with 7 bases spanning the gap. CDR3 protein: CASSQEAVEAFF. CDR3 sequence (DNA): TGTGCCAGCAGCCAAGAGGCAGTCGAAGCTTTCTTT.

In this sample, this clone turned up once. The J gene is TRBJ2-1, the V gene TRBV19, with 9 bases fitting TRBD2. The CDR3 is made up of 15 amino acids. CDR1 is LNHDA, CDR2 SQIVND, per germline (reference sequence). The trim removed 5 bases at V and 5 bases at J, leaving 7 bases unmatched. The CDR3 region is CASSARLAVHNEQFF. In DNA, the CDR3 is TGTGCCAGTAGTGCGAGACTAGCGGTACACAATGAGCAGTTCTTC.